The present entry profiles one T cell receptor (beta chain) with its context. Original methodology: Filtering differed since immunoSEQ provided only junctions, with no quality scores. Produced via immunoSEQ multiplex PCR; TCRdb's table is partial and in-frame only. That table is the source of V, J and clone size, and D and trimming were worked out from the DNA. In the table there are about 2 million clones, 90% to 95% of which are singletons. Germline V gene lookup returns CDR1 KGHSH and CDR2 LQKENI. This CDR3 is 16 amino acids long. Trimming removed 3 bases from V and 4 bases from J; junction bases left unmatched: 6. The sample is drawn from a study of shared clonotypes between healthy human individuals.

The receptor's source is a man between 18 and 29 years old in good health. Specimen: naive CD4+ T cells sorted from blood. The sample's subset: CD45RA+ positively selected. V usage is TRBV18 and J usage is TRBJ1-5; 10 bases are shared with TRBD1. The CDR3 here is CASSPPGTGENQPQHF. CDR3 nucleotide sequence: TGTGCCAGCTCACCTCCAGGGACAGGGGAAAATCAGCCCCAGCATTTT.